Sequencing of this TCR beta chain was carried out in a study of blood T cell repertoires in COVID-19. Looking at the study overall: Sites in the United States, Italy and Spain provided acute and convalescent COVID-19 samples. T cells, B-cell-depleted T cells, or PBMCs supplied cDNA or gDNA.

The CDR3 is 15 residues long. The germline V gene has CDR1 ENHRY and CDR2 SYGVKD. The junction had 2 bases not matched to a gene; V was cut back by 2 bases and J by 0 bases. Assay used: immunoSEQ multiplex PCR; TCRdb lists only in-frame clones, some missing. Among roughly 340,000 clones listed, roughly 90% were seen once. One Seattle source followed patients from active infection through their disease course. The sequenced material came from peripheral blood. The clonotype was recovered from a woman aged 25 to 39 with COVID-19, enrolled during active disease. The chain has TRBV10-3 and TRBJ2-3, with 7 positions matching TRBD2. The CDR3, as DNA: TGTGCCATCAGTGAGCTAGCGGCTAGCACAGATACGCAGTATTTT. It codes for CAISELAASTDTQYF.